The rows below give T cell receptor beta chains drawn from one sample of a study of cytomegalovirus exposure and HLA in healthy donors. Using immunoSEQ multiplex PCR, the repertoire was profiled, and TCRdb retains in-frame clones only, with some absent. Of around 140,000 clones detected, about 79% appear once; the ten largest clones hold approximately 1.8%. The specimen was PBMCs. The receptors were sampled from a female donor in good health and CMV-seropositive. The CDR3 runs from the conserved cysteine through the conserved F or W. A D gene is named only where the DNA matches it firmly. Size is omitted from some rows. Given values are once, few, many or a class for expanded clones.

- | TRBD2 | TRBJ2-5 | TRBV4-1 | TGCGCCAGCAGCAAGGGACTAGCCCCGGGAGAGACCCAGTACTTC | CASSKGLAPGETQYF
- | TRBD2 | TRBJ2-2 | TRBV5-1 | TGCGCCAGCAGCTTCCCCCTAGCGGGGGGGCTTCGCACCGGGGAGCTGTTTTTT | CASSFPLAGGLRTGELFF
- | - | TRBJ1-4 | TRBV5-6 | TGTGCCAGCAGCCAGGGAGGGTTAAATGAAAAACTGTTTTTT | CASSQGGLNEKLFF
- | - | TRBJ2-7 | TRBV10-3 | TGTGCCATCAGTTCAGGGGAGAGCTCCTACGAGCAGTACTTC | CAISSGESSYEQYF
- | - | TRBJ2-2 | TRBV7-3 | TGTGCCAGCAGCAGGGGTCAGGCGGGAACCGGGGAGCTGTTTTTT | CASSRGQAGTGELFF
- | - | TRBJ1-4 | TRBV28 | TGTGCCAACAGTTTATCAGGAGGGACTAATGAAAAACTGTTTTTT | CANSLSGGTNEKLFF
few | TRBD1 | TRBJ2-7 | TRBV28 | TGTGCCAGCAGTCCAAACAGGGGAATCAACGAGCAGTACTTC | CASSPNRGINEQYF
- | - | TRBJ2-7 | TRBV7-9 | TGTTCCAGCAGCTTAGCGAGGGCCGCTGTGGACTTC | CSSSLARAAVDF
- | TRBD1 | TRBJ1-4 | TRBV18 | TGTGCCAGCTCACCCGGGACAGGTGGAGTTACTAATGAAAAACTGTTTTTT | CASSPGTGGVTNEKLFF
- | - | TRBJ2-2 | TRBV7-2 | TGTGCCAGCAGCTCATGCACCGGGGAGCTGTTTTTT | CASSSCTGELFF
once | TRBD1 | TRBJ1-4 | TRBV6-1 | TGTGCCAGCAGTGCGTCCGCCCGGGACAGGGATGAAAAACTGTTTTTT | CASSASARDRDEKLFF
- | - | TRBJ2-7 | TRBV27 | TGTGCCAGCAGTTTATCTTCCGAAAGCCCCTACGAGCAGTACTTC | CASSLSSESPYEQYF
- | - | TRBJ1-1 | TRBV7-9 | TGTGCCAGCAGCTTAAGGCGGGATTATGAAGCTTTCTTT | CASSLRRDYEAFF
- | - | TRBJ1-5 | TRBV6-1 | TGTGCCAGCAGCCAGAACAGGAATCAGCCCCAGCATTTT | CASSQNRNQPQHF
- | TRBD1 | TRBJ1-1 | TRBV7-9 | TGTTCCAGCAGCTCGACAGGGGGCAACGGCACGCCTGAAGCTTTCTTT | CSSSSTGGNGTPEAFF
- | TRBD1 | TRBJ1-1 | TRBV5-1 | TGCGCCAGCAGCCCCGGACAGGGGGAGGACACTGAAGCTTTCTTT | CASSPGQGEDTEAFF
few | - | TRBJ2-7 | TRBV11-2 | TGTGCCAGCAGCGCCGCCGGAGTCGAGCAGTACTTC | CASSAAGVEQYF
- | - | TRBJ1-6 | TRBV2 | TGTGCCAGCAGTTCACAGGGTGTTAGTGATTCACCCCTCCACTTT | CASSSQGVSDSPLHF
few | TRBD2 | TRBJ2-7 | TRBV7-6 | TGTGCCAGCAGCTTAGGACTAGCGGATGGGCGCGAGCAGTACTTC | CASSLGLADGREQYF
- | - | TRBJ1-6 | TRBV5-5 | TGTGCCAGCAGCTTGTTTAGGACAGCGTATTCACCCCTCCACTTT | CASSLFRTAYSPLHF
- | - | TRBJ1-1 | TRBV6-5 | TGTGCCAGCAGTTACTCGGGGGGAGGCACTGAAGCTTTCTTT | CASSYSGGGTEAFF
once | TRBD2 | TRBJ2-2 | TRBV18 | TGTGCCAGCTCGACGCTAGCGGGAGTTCAGGGCACCGGGGAGCTGTTTTTT | CASSTLAGVQGTGELFF
- | - | TRBJ2-2 | TRBV15 | TGTGCCACCAGCGGACTTGTGGGCGGGGAGCTGTTTTTT | CATSGLVGGELFF
- | TRBD2 | TRBJ2-2 | TRBV5-6 | TGTGCCAGCAGCCTAGCGGGAGGGCCCTCCGGGGAGCTGTTTTTT | CASSLAGGPSGELFF
- | - | TRBJ2-7 | TRBV1 | TGCACCAGCAGGGGGTCGGGTAGCGGACACTACGAGCAGTACTTC | CTSRGSGSGHYEQYF
few | TRBD1 | TRBJ2-7 | TRBV5-6 | TGTGCCAGCAGCCGGGGACAGGGCCACGAGCAGTACTTC | CASSRGQGHEQYF
few | TRBD2 | TRBJ2-3 | TRBV6-4 | TGTGCCAGCAGTGACTCCCAGCGGGAACTGGCGGATACGCAGTATTTT | CASSDSQRELADTQYF
- | - | TRBJ1-4 | TRBV10-3 | TGTGCCATCAGTGAGGCAGGGGTAGGCGAAAAACTGTTTTTT | CAISEAGVGEKLFF
- | - | TRBJ2-6 | TRBV9 | TGTGCCAGCAGCCCTCGGGGGACCGGGGCCAACGTCCTGACTTTC | CASSPRGTGANVLTF
- | TRBD1 | TRBJ2-7 | TRBV6-6 | TGTGCCAGCAGGGAGAGGGACAGGGGACTAGACGAGCAGTACTTC | CASRERDRGLDEQYF
- | - | TRBJ2-7 | TRBV6-6 | TGTGCCAGCAGTACCCACGGACAAGGGGATGCCGAGCAGTACTTC | CASSTHGQGDAEQYF
- | TRBD1 | TRBJ2-5 | TRBV28 | TGTGCCAGCAGGACTAACCCGGGACAGGGGGCCGGAGAGACCCAGTACTTC | CASRTNPGQGAGETQYF
- | TRBD2 | TRBJ2-3 | TRBV7-3 | TGTGCCAGCAGCTCCCCGACTAGCGGGGGATCCTTTAGCACAGATACGCAGTATTTT | CASSSPTSGGSFSTDTQYF
- | - | TRBJ1-4 | TRBV10-3 | TGTGCCATCCAGGGCACAGAAAATGAAAAACTGTTTTTT | CAIQGTENEKLFF
- | - | TRBJ2-3 | TRBV2 | TGTGCCAGCAATAACGGACAGCCCGGCACAGATACGCAGTATTTT | CASNNGQPGTDTQYF
- | - | TRBJ1-2 | TRBV5-1 | TGCGCCAGCAGCTTGGACAGTTTCTATGGCTACACCTTC | CASSLDSFYGYTF
- | - | TRBJ2-1 | TRBV2 | TGTGCCACCAGGACACATAGCTCCTACAATGAGCAGTTCTTC | CATRTHSSYNEQFF
- | TRBD1 | TRBJ2-7 | TRBV6-4 | TGTGCCAGCAGCAGGGGGCCCGGCTACGAGCAGTACTTC | CASSRGPGYEQYF
- | TRBD1 | TRBJ1-6 | TRBV7-2 | TGTGCCAGCAGCTTATCAGGGGGGAATTCACCCCTCCACTTT | CASSLSGGNSPLHF
once | TRBD2 | TRBJ2-1 | TRBV27 | TGTGCCAGCAGTTTATCGGTTTCGGGGGGATGGGAGCAGTTCTTC | CASSLSVSGGWEQFF
- | TRBD2 | TRBJ2-1 | TRBV9 | TGTGCCAGCAGCGCCTCGAGGACTAGCGGTTACAATGAGCAGTTCTTC | CASSASRTSGYNEQFF
few | TRBD1 | TRBJ1-2 | TRBV18 | TGTGCCAGCTCCGGGACAGGCGATGGCTACACCTTC | CASSGTGDGYTF
- | TRBD2 | TRBJ2-5 | TRBV7-9 | TGTGCCAGCAGCGATGGACTAGCGGGGGGGCCAGAGACCCAGTACTTC | CASSDGLAGGPETQYF
- | TRBD1 | TRBJ1-5 | TRBV7-2 | TGTGCCAGCAGCCCAGGACCGGGACAGTCCAATCAGCCCCAGCATTTT | CASSPGPGQSNQPQHF
- | - | TRBJ2-5 | TRBV2 | TGTGCCAGCAGTGAAGCGGAGGAGTGGGCCCATTCTAAGTACTTC | CASSEAEEWAHSKYF
- | TRBD1 | TRBJ2-7 | TRBV7-9 | TGTGCCAGCAGCCCCCGGGACAGGGCCTACGAGCAGTACTTC | CASSPRDRAYEQYF
- | - | TRBJ2-7 | TRBV7-2 | TGTGCCAGCAGCTTAATGGCAACAACCTACGAGCAGTACTTC | CASSLMATTYEQYF
once | - | TRBJ1-1 | TRBV5-1 | TGCGCCAGCAGCTTGACCGGGGGGAACACTGAAGCTTTCTTT | CASSLTGGNTEAFF
- | - | TRBJ2-3 | TRBV28 | TGTGCCAGCAGTTTACGGACAGATACGCAGTATTTT | CASSLRTDTQYF
- | TRBD1 | TRBJ1-2 | TRBV6-5 | TGTGCCAGCAGTGGCCGGGACAGGGGATGGGGCTACACCTTC | CASSGRDRGWGYTF
- | TRBD2 | TRBJ2-1 | TRBV28 | TGTGCCAGCAGTTTGACGGGACTAGCGGGGACTTCCTACAATGAGCAGTTCTTC | CASSLTGLAGTSYNEQFF